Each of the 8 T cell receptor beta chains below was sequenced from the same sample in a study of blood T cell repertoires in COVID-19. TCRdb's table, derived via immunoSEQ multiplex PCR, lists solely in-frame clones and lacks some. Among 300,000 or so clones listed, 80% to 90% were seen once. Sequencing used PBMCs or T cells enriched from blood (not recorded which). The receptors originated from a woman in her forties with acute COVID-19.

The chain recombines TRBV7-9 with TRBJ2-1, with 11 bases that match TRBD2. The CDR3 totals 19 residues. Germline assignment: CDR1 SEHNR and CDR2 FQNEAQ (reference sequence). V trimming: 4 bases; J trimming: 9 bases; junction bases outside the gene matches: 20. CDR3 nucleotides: TGTGCCAGCAGCTCACCGGACAGGGGACGACTAGCGGGGTCAGGTGAGCAGTTCTTC. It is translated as CASSSPDRGRLAGSGEQFF.

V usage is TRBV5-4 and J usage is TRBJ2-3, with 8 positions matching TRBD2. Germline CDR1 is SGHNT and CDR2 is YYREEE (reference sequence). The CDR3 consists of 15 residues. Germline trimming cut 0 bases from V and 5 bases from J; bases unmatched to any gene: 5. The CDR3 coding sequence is TGTGCCAGCAGCTTGGGCGGCGGGAGGAAAGATACGCAGTATTTT. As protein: CASSLGGGRKDTQYF.

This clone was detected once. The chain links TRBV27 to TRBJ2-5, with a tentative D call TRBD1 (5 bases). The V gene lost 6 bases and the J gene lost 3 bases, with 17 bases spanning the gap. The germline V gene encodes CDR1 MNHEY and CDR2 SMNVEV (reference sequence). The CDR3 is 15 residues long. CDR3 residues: CASSEAGLHEETQYF. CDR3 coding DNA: TGTGCCAGCAGCGAGGCAGGGCTCCACGAAGAGACCCAGTACTTC.

The CDR3 region has the DNA TGTGCCAGCAGCCCCTTTCGTAATGAAAAACTGTTTTTT. This sequence encodes CASSPFRNEKLFF. The chain recombines TRBV12-3 or TRBV12-4 with TRBJ1-4; D is unclear. V was shortened by 6 bases and J by 4 bases, with 9 bases between the two germline ends. The CDR3 covers 13 residues.

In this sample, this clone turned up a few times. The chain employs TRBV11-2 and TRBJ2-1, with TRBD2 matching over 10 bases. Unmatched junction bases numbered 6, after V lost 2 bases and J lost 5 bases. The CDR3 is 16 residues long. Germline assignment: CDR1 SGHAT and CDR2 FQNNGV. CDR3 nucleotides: TGTGCCAGCAGCTTACGAGCGGGAGGGACTAACAATGAGCAGTTCTTC. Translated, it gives CASSLRAGGTNNEQFF.

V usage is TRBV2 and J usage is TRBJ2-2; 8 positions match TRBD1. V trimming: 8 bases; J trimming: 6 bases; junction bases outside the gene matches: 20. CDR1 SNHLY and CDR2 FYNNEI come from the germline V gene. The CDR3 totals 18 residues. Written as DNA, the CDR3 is TGTGCCAGCGCCTTGGACAGGGCCACAATACCATGGGCCGGGGAGCTGTTTTTT. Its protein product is CASALDRATIPWAGELFF.

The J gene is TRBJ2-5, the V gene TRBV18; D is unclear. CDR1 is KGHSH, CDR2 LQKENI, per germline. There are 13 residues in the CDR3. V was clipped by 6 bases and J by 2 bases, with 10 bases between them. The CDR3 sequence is CASSGDPQETQYF. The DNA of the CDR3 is TGTGCCAGCTCGGGCGATCCACAAGAGACCCAGTACTTC.

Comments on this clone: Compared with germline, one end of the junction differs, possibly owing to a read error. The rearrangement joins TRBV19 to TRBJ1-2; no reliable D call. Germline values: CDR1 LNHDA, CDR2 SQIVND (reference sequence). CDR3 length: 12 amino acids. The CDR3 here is CASSIYDYGYTF. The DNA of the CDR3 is TGTGCCAGTAGTATCTATGACTACGGCTACACCTTC.